The T cell receptor beta chain described here comes from a study of T-cell reconstitution after alpha-beta-depleted transplantation in children. This clonotype was recorded a few times. Its antigen is undetermined. Germline V CDR1 and CDR2: KGHDR, SFDVKD. V was shortened by 3 bases and J by 0 bases, with 10 bases between the two germline ends. CDR3 length equals 15 residues. TCRbeta library construction was performed incorporating unique molecular identifiers. Via MiXCR, TCRdb re-called the PCR reads, giving one row per CDR3 protein. The sample shows 610,000 or so distinct CDR3 sequences, roughly 30% of them seen only once. Overall study results and limits: Reportedly, only several hundred clones from non-depleted graft cells drove alpha-beta T-cell counts at about two months. It was newly produced T cells that mostly accounted for T-cell counts and diversity one year after transplant. Day-60 TCRbeta diversity that was high in some patients was derived from surviving recipient T cells and thymic progenitors.

This chain links TRBV24-1 with TRBJ2-5; D gene ambiguous. Sequences were derived from PBMCs, sampled before TCRalphabeta/CD19-depleted stem cell transplant. The TCR originated in a boy younger than two with Wiskott-Aldrich syndrome, due to receive a stem cell transplant. The CDR3 reads CATSDPTRYQETQYF. CDR3 sequence (DNA): TGTGCCACCAGTGATCCCACCCGGTACCAAGAGACCCAGTACTTC.